The 28 T cell receptor beta chains below all came from one sample that was sequenced in a study of blood T cell repertoires in COVID-19 (dated by TCRdb to 2020 to 2022). Libraries came from the immunoSEQ multiplex PCR assay. The table comes from immuneACCESS by way of TCRdb, which keeps in-frame sequences with V and J called. Part of the clones is missing from these tables; in studies checked, under half for an unresolved V gene and the rest for unknown reasons. The sample includes about 74,000 clones, with 70% to 90% observed a single time. Clones ranked in the top ten supply roughly 1.9% of the sample. The sequenced sample consisted of peripheral blood. These TCRs come from a woman older than 75 with active or convalescent COVID-19.

V is TRBV7-2 and J is TRBJ1-1; D is possibly TRBD1 (6 bases). Germline V gene sequence: CDR1 SGHTA, CDR2 FQGNSA. Trimming left V 0 bases short and J 1 base short, with 6 bases between. This CDR3 is built from 14 residues. The DNA of the CDR3 is TGTGCCAGCAGCTTAGCCAGGGGGAACACTGAAGCTTTCTTT. Protein: CASSLARGNTEAFF. Together with reference TRBV7-2 and TRBJ1-1, the CDR3 gives the full variable domain: GAGVSQSPSNKVTEKGKDVELRCDPISGHTALYWYRQSLGQGLEFLIYFQGNSAPDKSGLPSDRFSAERTGGSVSTLTIQRTQQEDSAVYLCASSLARGNTEAFFGQGTRLTVV.

This chain joins TRBV5-1 and TRBJ1-4; 9 bases line up with TRBD1. Germline V gene data show CDR1 as SGHRS and CDR2 as YFSETQ. This CDR3 region has 14 residues. J gave up 7 bases and V 2 bases, and 3 bases lay outside the gene matches. CDR3 loop: CASSLGTGFEKLFF. In DNA form, the CDR3 reads TGCGCCAGCAGCTTAGGGACAGGGTTTGAAAAACTGTTTTTT. Full variable domain (outside the CDR3, taken from reference TRBV5-1 and TRBJ1-4): KAGVTQTPRYLIKTRGQQVTLSCSPISGHRSVSWYQQTPGQGLQFLFEYFSETQRNKGNFPGRFSGRQFSNSRSEMNVSTLELGDSALYLCASSLGTGFEKLFFGSGTQLSVL.

The chain links TRBV2 to TRBJ2-7; D might be TRBD2 (5 bases). The CDR3 has 13 residues. CDR1 is SNHLY and CDR2 is FYNNEI in the germline V gene. Trimming pared 6 bases from V and 4 bases from J, leaving 13 bases between. The DNA of the CDR3 is TGTGCCAGCAGGTCCGAGGGCGCGTACGAGCAGTACTTC. It yields the protein CASRSEGAYEQYF.

The V call is TRBV9, the J call TRBJ2-1; tentative D call: TRBD2 (5 bases). V was trimmed by 2 bases and J by 9 bases, leaving 6 bases between them. CDR1 SGDLS and CDR2 YYNGEE come from the germline V gene. The CDR3 totals 11 residues. The CDR3 coding sequence is TGTGCCAGCAGCGTCCTAGCTGAGCAGTTCTTC. This translates into CASSVLAEQFF. The entire variable domain, with the rest obtained from reference TRBV9 and TRBJ2-1, is as follows: DSGVTQTPKHLITATGQRVTLRCSPRSGDLSVYWYQQSLDQGLQFLIQYYNGEERAKGNILERFSAQQFPDLHSELNLSSLELGDSALYFCASSVLAEQFFGPGTRLTVL.

The chain combines TRBV11-2 with TRBJ2-5; the match to TRBD1 covers 12 bases. CDR1 is SGHAT and CDR2 is FQNNGV in the germline V gene. The CDR3 has 17 amino acids. With 5 bases clipped from V and 3 bases from J, the junction kept 10 bases outside the gene matches. The CDR3 loop reads CASSQRGQGAREETQYF. In DNA form, the CDR3 reads TGTGCCAGCAGCCAAAGGGGACAGGGGGCTAGGGAAGAGACCCAGTACTTC.

The chain couples TRBV7-9 to TRBJ2-3; 9 bases line up with TRBD1. This CDR3 contains 17 residues. The germline V gene encodes CDR1 SEHNR and CDR2 FQNEAQ (reference sequence). The junction had 8 bases not matched to a gene; V was cut back by 1 base and J by 3 bases. CDR3 residues: CASSLGTGVIRTDTQYF. CDR3 coding DNA: TGTGCCAGCAGCTTAGGGACAGGGGTCATTAGAACAGATACGCAGTATTTT.

This clone was picked up a small number of times. The chain is built from TRBV5-1 and TRBJ2-5, with unresolved D. V lost 4 bases, J lost 5 bases, and 12 bases lay in between. From germline, CDR1 is SGHRS and CDR2 YFSETQ. CDR3 length equals 13 residues. The CDR3 is CASSVRRRETQYF. CDR3 nucleotides: TGCGCCAGCAGCGTACGTAGGCGGGAGACCCAGTACTTC.

V usage is TRBV3-1 (or the pseudogene TRBV3-2) and J usage is TRBJ1-1, with D maybe TRBD1 (5 bases). Trimming pared 5 bases from V and 8 bases from J, leaving 12 bases between. The CDR3 length is 12 residues. Germline CDR1 LGHDT, CDR2 YNNKEL (reference sequence). CDR3 protein: CASSDSSAEAFF. As DNA, the CDR3 is TGTGCCAGCAGCGACAGCAGTGCCGAAGCTTTCTTT.

The chain links TRBV3-1 (or the pseudogene TRBV3-2) to TRBJ1-6; D possibly corresponds to TRBD1 (5 bases). The CDR3 totals 15 residues. V shed 4 bases and J shed 7 bases, with 14 bases lying between them. Germline loops: CDR1 LGHDT, CDR2 YNNKEL (reference sequence). Here the CDR3 DNA reads TGTGCCAGCAGCCCCCAGGCAGGGCGGAATTCACCCCTCCACTTT. Translated, it gives CASSPQAGRNSPLHF.

The chain is built from TRBV11-2 and TRBJ1-2; no firm D call. The CDR3 runs 15 residues. Trimming pared 3 bases from V and 7 bases from J, leaving 18 bases between. CDR1 and CDR2 (germline): SGHAT, FQNNGV. The CDR3: CASSFARGGGSGYTF. Written as DNA, the CDR3 is TGTGCCAGCAGCTTTGCTCGGGGTGGCGGGAGTGGCTACACCTTC.

The table lists this clone with a count of one. This sequence joins TRBV5-5 and TRBJ2-5; 7 bases agree with TRBD1. CDR1 is SGHKS and CDR2 is YYEKEE in the germline V gene (reference sequence). The CDR3 is 17 amino acids. The ends lost 5 bases at V and 2 bases at J; junction bases unmatched: 15. The CDR3 loop reads CASSRLESGTDQETQYF. The CDR3 DNA sequence: TGTGCCAGCAGTCGTCTCGAATCCGGGACAGATCAAGAGACCCAGTACTTC.

The J gene is TRBJ1-1, the V gene TRBV6-5, with D hard to call. Germline CDR1 and CDR2: MNHEY and SVGAGI. The CDR3 is 14 residues long. V shed 0 bases and J shed 5 bases, with 10 bases lying between them. CDR3 region: CASSYSVGDTEAFF. In DNA, the CDR3 is TGTGCCAGCAGTTACTCGGTCGGGGATACTGAAGCTTTCTTT.

The gene calls are TRBV7-9 and TRBJ2-2, with a tentative D call TRBD2 (6 bases). V shed 3 bases and J shed 1 base, with 12 bases lying between them. Germline V CDR1 and CDR2: SEHNR, FQNEAQ (reference sequence). There are 16 residues in the CDR3. The CDR3 bases are TGTGCCAGCAGCTTCGGGTGGCGGGAGAACACCGGGGAGCTGTTTTTT. Its translation: CASSFGWRENTGELFF. The variable domain in full, with the rest retrieved from reference TRBV7-9 and TRBJ2-2, is DTGVSQNPRHKITKRGQNVTFRCDPISEHNRLYWYRQTLGQGPEFLTYFQNEAQLEKSRLLSDRFSAERPKGSFSTLEIQRTEQGDSAMYLCASSFGWRENTGELFFGEGSRLTVL.

The genes are TRBV7-2 and TRBJ2-7; 7 positions agree with TRBD1. Germline CDR1 reads SGHTA; CDR2 reads FQGNSA. The CDR3 contains 15 residues. After removal of 1 base from V and 2 bases from J, the junction contained 5 bases not matched to a gene. CDR3 sequence reads: CASSLDDRAPYEQYF. CDR3 DNA sequence: TGTGCCAGCAGCTTAGATGACAGGGCCCCCTACGAGCAGTACTTC.

The chain joins TRBV10-3 to TRBJ1-1, with TRBD1 identical over 9 bases. The CDR3 loop spans 14 amino acids. Germline trimming cut 6 bases from V and 7 bases from J; bases unmatched to any gene: 9. The germline CDR1 and CDR2 sequences are ENHRY and SYGVKD. The CDR3 DNA reads TGTGCCATCAGCCAACAGGGGGCCCCCAGTGAAGCTTTCTTT. It is translated as CAISQQGAPSEAFF.

This clone was seen a single time. This sequence joins TRBV7-9 and TRBJ2-1; tentative D call: TRBD1 (6 bases). Between the trimmed V and J ends, which lost 8 bases and 1 base, there was a span of 9 bases. Germline V gene sequence: CDR1 SEHNR, CDR2 FQNEAQ (reference sequence). The CDR3 loop spans 13 amino acids. CDR3 DNA: TGTGCCAGCGGGGGCGGGTCCTACAATGAGCAGTTCTTC. As protein: CASGGGSYNEQFF.

This chain connects TRBV5-4 to TRBJ2-7, with TRBD1 matching over 9 bases. The CDR3 has 16 amino acids. V shed 4 bases and J 7 bases; nucleotides not matched to a gene: 15. The germline V gene has CDR1 SGHNT and CDR2 YYREEE (reference sequence). DNA of the CDR3: TGTGCCAGCAGCCACGCCGGGACAGGGACGTCCGGAGAGCAGTACTTC. Translated: CASSHAGTGTSGEQYF.

Comments on this clone: Sequence at one end of the junction differs from germline and may be a read error. This chain connects TRBV7-7 to TRBJ2-3, with D perhaps matching TRBD1 (5 bases). CDR1 and CDR2 (germline): SSHAT, FNYEAQ (reference sequence). The CDR3 is 13 amino acids. The CDR3 loop reads CASSLEGAGTQYF. In DNA, the CDR3 is TGTGCTAGCAGCTTAGAAGGGGCAGGCACGCAGTATTTT.

The chain couples TRBV6-5 to TRBJ2-1, with TRBD2 matching 13 bases. In germline, CDR1 is MNHEY, CDR2 SVGAGI. CDR3 length: 15 amino acids. V was clipped by 7 bases and J by 8 bases; unmatched bases: 8. CDR3 protein: CASTYGLAGAHEQFF. The DNA for the CDR3 is TGTGCCAGCACCTACGGACTAGCGGGAGCTCATGAGCAGTTCTTC.

This clone appeared once. This sample also contains other DNA sequences that code for the same CDR3. The chain employs TRBV5-1 and TRBJ2-1, with 10 bases aligning to TRBD2. Germline V gene lookup returns CDR1 SGHRS and CDR2 YFSETQ. The length of the CDR3 is 16 residues. Germline trimming cut 5 bases from V and 8 bases from J; bases unmatched to any gene: 13. The CDR3 is CASSVLAGGNGDEQFF. The DNA of the CDR3 is TGCGCCAGCAGTGTGTTAGCGGGAGGTAATGGGGATGAGCAGTTCTTC. The full variable domain, with the rest looked up from reference TRBV5-1 and TRBJ2-1, is KAGVTQTPRYLIKTRGQQVTLSCSPISGHRSVSWYQQTPGQGLQFLFEYFSETQRNKGNFPGRFSGRQFSNSRSEMNVSTLELGDSALYLCASSVLAGGNGDEQFFGPGTRLTVL.

V and J are TRBV7-6 and TRBJ2-5; 10 bases fit TRBD1. Trimming took 4 bases from V and 5 from J; bases not matched to a gene: 1. Germline V gene sequence: CDR1 SGHVS, CDR2 FNYEAQ. The CDR3 runs to 13 residues. Here the CDR3 DNA reads TGTGCCAGCAGCTGGGACAGGGGTGAGACCCAGTACTTC. Amino acid sequence: CASSWDRGETQYF. The variable domain in full, completed from reference TRBV7-6 and TRBJ2-5, reads GAGVSQSPRYKVTKRGQDVALRCDPISGHVSLYWYRQALGQGPEFLTYFNYEAQQDKSGLPNDRFSAERPEGSISTLTIQRTEQRDSAMYRCASSWDRGETQYFGPGTRLLVL.

The rearrangement uses TRBV5-1 and TRBJ1-4, with D uncertain. V lost 2 bases and J 0 bases, leaving 11 bases between the germline ends. Germline lookup yields CDR1 SGHRS and CDR2 YFSETQ. The CDR3 contains 16 residues. CDR3 nucleotide sequence: TGCGCCAGCAGCTTAGTCGGGTTTGCAACTAATGAAAAACTGTTTTTT. Its translation is CASSLVGFATNEKLFF.

CDR3 residues: CASSISALTPYGYTF. The CDR3 DNA reads TGTGCCAGTAGTATAAGCGCCCTTACACCCTATGGCTACACCTTC. The chain combines TRBV19 with TRBJ1-2; D gene unclear. Germline V CDR1 and CDR2: LNHDA, SQIVND (reference sequence). V was clipped by 2 bases and J by 4 bases, with 14 bases between them. The length of the CDR3 is 15 residues.

The J gene is TRBJ2-2, the V gene TRBV11-3; D gene ambiguous. V was cut by 4 bases and J by 6 bases, with 9 bases left in between. Germline CDR1 SGHNT, CDR2 YENEEA. The CDR3 covers 13 residues. CDR3 nucleotides: TGTGCCAGCAGCTATCAGGTATCCGGGGAGCTGTTTTTT. Translated: CASSYQVSGELFF.

This clone has more than one count but fewer than ten. J is TRBJ1-1 and V is TRBV2; 7 nucleotides line up with TRBD1. With 4 bases clipped from V and 1 base from J, the junction kept 3 bases outside the gene matches. The germline gives CDR1 SNHLY, CDR2 FYNNEI. The CDR3 contains 14 residues. The chain's CDR3 is CASSGTGRNTEAFF. For the CDR3, the DNA is TGTGCCAGCAGTGGGACAGGCCGGAACACTGAAGCTTTCTTT.

The V gene is TRBV20-1, the J gene TRBJ2-2, with D unresolved. The CDR3 has 11 residues. The germline CDR1 and CDR2 sequences are DFQATT and SNEGSKA (reference sequence). V gave up 5 bases and J gave up 7 bases, with 8 bases separating them. The CDR3 protein is CSASSVGELFF. The CDR3 DNA reads as TGCAGTGCTTCTAGTGTCGGGGAGCTGTTTTTT.

The chain joins TRBV7-3 to TRBJ2-6, with D maybe TRBD2 (5 bases). Trimming removed 5 bases at V and 0 bases at J, with 11 bases between. This CDR3 region has 16 residues. CDR1 and CDR2 (germline): SGHTA, FQGTGA. CDR3 protein: CASSPGGFSGANVLTF. CDR3 DNA sequence: TGTGCCAGCAGCCCGGGCGGGTTCTCTGGGGCCAACGTCCTGACTTTC.

This clone showed up just once. The chain carries TRBV5-4 and TRBJ2-6; D call uncertain. Germline CDR1 is SGHNT and CDR2 is YYREEE (reference sequence). With 0 bases removed from V and 0 bases from J, the gap between germline ends came to 7 bases. This CDR3 contains 16 residues. CDR3 residues: CASSLAISSGANVLTF. The CDR3 DNA is TGTGCCAGCAGCTTGGCCATCAGCTCTGGGGCCAACGTCCTGACTTTC.